These 17 T cell receptor beta chains came from one sample sequenced in a study of cytomegalovirus exposure and HLA in healthy donors. Primers: 60 Vbeta forward and 13 Jbeta reverse. Clones were read by immunoSEQ multiplex PCR, and TCRdb kept only the in-frame ones, dropping some. The profile shows 95,000 to 100,000 clones, under 80% of them singletons. The sample comprised PBMCs. Source of these receptors: a man in his forties or fifties in good health and CMV-seronegative.

V usage is TRBV5-4 and J usage is TRBJ1-1, with 8 bases identical to TRBD1. Per the germline V gene, CDR1 is SGHNT and CDR2 is YYREEE (reference sequence). Germline trimming cut 0 bases from V and 0 bases from J; bases unmatched to any gene: 10. The CDR3 sequence is 18 residues long. The CDR3 coding sequence is TGTGCCAGCAGCTTGGCGGCAGGGGGCGGCCCTATGAACACTGAAGCTTTCTTT. It codes for CASSLAAGGGPMNTEAFF.

V is TRBV7-9 and J is TRBJ2-1; 11 bases agree with TRBD2. Unmatched junction bases numbered 14, after V lost 5 bases and J lost 2 bases. The CDR3 is 19 amino acids. Germline CDR1 SEHNR, CDR2 FQNEAQ (reference sequence). The CDR3 bases are TGTGCCAGCAGCCTGATACCGGGCCTAGCGGGAGGAACCTACAATGAGCAGTTCTTC. Its protein is CASSLIPGLAGGTYNEQFF.

There are a few counts of this clone. The rearrangement joins TRBV10-2 to TRBJ2-7; D gene uncertain. The CDR3 consists of 12 residues. Per the germline V gene, CDR1 is WSHSY and CDR2 is SAAADI. The V gene lost 7 bases and the J gene lost 0 bases, with 7 bases spanning the gap. The DNA of the CDR3 is TGCGCCAGCAAGACTGGCTCCTACGAGCAGTACTTC. Residues: CASKTGSYEQYF.

V usage is TRBV5-1 and J usage is TRBJ1-1; a weak D match, TRBD1 (6 bases). V lost 9 bases and J 5 bases, leaving 23 bases between the germline ends. The CDR3 consists of 15 residues. CDR1 is SGHRS and CDR2 is YFSETQ in the germline V gene. This CDR3 is CATQDEDRMGTEAFF. DNA of the CDR3: TGCGCCACCCAGGATGAAGACAGGATGGGAACTGAAGCTTTCTTT.

The chain employs TRBV5-6 and TRBJ2-7, with D perhaps TRBD2 (6 bases). V lost 4 bases and J lost 0, with 17 bases in between. The germline CDR1 and CDR2 sequences are SGHDT and YYEEEE. CDR3 length: 16 amino acids. CDR3 loop: CASSPGRRGTSYEQYF. The CDR3 bases are TGTGCCAGCAGCCCTGGTCGTCGCGGGACCTCCTACGAGCAGTACTTC.

The chain has TRBV5-1 and TRBJ1-1; the D is unclear. The CDR3 is 11 amino acids. The V end was cut by 2 bases, the J end by 11 bases, with 10 bases between. Germline CDR1 SGHRS, CDR2 YFSETQ. CDR3 sequence (DNA): TGCGCCAGCAGCTTCCCGGGGTATGCTTTCTTT. Amino acid sequence: CASSFPGYAFF.

The chain combines TRBV28 with TRBJ2-3; TRBD2 aligns across 7 bases. This CDR3 contains 17 residues. Germline V gives CDR1 MDHEN, CDR2 SYDVKM. V was pared by 5 bases and J by 5 bases, with 16 bases of the junction left unmatched. CDR3 sequence reads: CASSAQNRAGKRDTQYF. The CDR3 region has the DNA TGTGCCAGCAGTGCCCAAAACCGAGCGGGAAAACGAGATACGCAGTATTTT.

This chain links TRBV6-1 with TRBJ1-5, with 8 bases aligning to TRBD1. Germline CDR1 and CDR2: MNHNS and SASEGT. V shed 6 bases, J shed 8 bases, and the junction held 3 bases outside the gene matches. CDR3 size: 12 residues. CDR3 loop: CASRDREKPQHF. CDR3 bases: TGTGCCAGCAGGGACAGGGAAAAGCCCCAGCATTTT.

CDR3 nucleotide sequence: TGCAGTGCTATCTACACTAACGAGCAGTACTTC. Protein sequence: CSAIYTNEQYF. The V call is TRBV20-1, the J call TRBJ2-7; D ambiguous. Germline-derived CDR1 and CDR2 are DFQATT and SNEGSKA (reference sequence). This CDR3 is 11 amino acids long. With 4 bases removed from V and 5 bases from J, the gap between germline ends came to 9 bases.

This clone was counted only a few times. The V and J genes are TRBV27 and TRBJ2-7; D unclear. The CDR3 spans 13 residues. CDR1 MNHEY and CDR2 SMNVEV come from the germline V gene (reference sequence). Deletions cut 0 bases from V and 4 bases from J, with 7 bases between. For the CDR3, the DNA is TGTGCCAGCAGTTTATCGGCAGGTTACGAGCAGTACTTC. Protein: CASSLSAGYEQYF.

This clone was detected only a few times. The chain is built from TRBV11-2 and TRBJ2-3; D is unresolved. Trimming stripped 5 bases from V and 0 bases from J, with 3 bases between. CDR3 size: 12 residues. CDR1 and CDR2 (germline): SGHAT, FQNNGV. The CDR3 here is CASSPSTDTQYF. In DNA, the CDR3 is TGTGCCAGCAGCCCAAGCACAGATACGCAGTATTTT. Looking up the rest from reference TRBV11-2 and TRBJ2-3 gives the full variable domain: EAGVAQSPRYKIIEKRQSVAFWCNPISGHATLYWYQQILGQGPKLLIQFQNNGVVDDSQLPKDRFSAERLKGVDSTLKIQPAKLEDSAVYLCASSPSTDTQYFGPGTRLTVL.

The rearrangement joins TRBV2 to TRBJ1-5; perhaps TRBD1 as D (5 bases). V lost 6 bases to trimming and J lost 0 bases, with 9 bases between them. The CDR3 length is 14 residues. The germline V gene encodes CDR1 SNHLY and CDR2 FYNNEI. In DNA form, the CDR3 reads TGTGCCAGCAGGGGGGGGGTTAGCAATCAGCCCCAGCATTTT. This codes for CASRGGVSNQPQHF.

This clone was picked up a small number of times. The chain recombines TRBV7-2 with TRBJ1-2, with D possibly being TRBD1 (5 bases). Per germline, CDR1 SGHTA and CDR2 FQGNSA. Between the trimmed V and J ends, which lost 6 bases and 3 bases, there was a span of 11 bases. This CDR3 is built from 13 residues. This CDR3 is CASSKDTHYGYTF. CDR3 bases: TGTGCCAGCAGTAAGGACACCCACTATGGCTACACCTTC. The full variable domain, in which reference TRBV7-2 and TRBJ1-2 provide the parts outside the CDR3, is GAGVSQSPSNKVTEKGKDVELRCDPISGHTALYWYRQSLGQGLEFLIYFQGNSAPDKSGLPSDRFSAERTGGSVSTLTIQRTQQEDSAVYLCASSKDTHYGYTFGSGTRLTVV.

V gene TRBV28 combines with J gene TRBJ2-5; 13 bases map to TRBD2. The trim removed 5 bases at V and 5 bases at J, leaving 5 bases unmatched. Germline CDR1 and CDR2: MDHEN and SYDVKM. This CDR3 has 15 amino acids. The DNA for the CDR3 is TGTGCCAGCAGTAAAAGGACTAGCGGGAGTGAGACCCAGTACTTC. Translation gives CASSKRTSGSETQYF.

The chain combines TRBV7-3 with TRBJ1-2, with D uncertain. Looked up from germline, CDR1 is SGHTA and CDR2 is FQGTGA. The CDR3 runs to 16 residues. Trimming removed 2 bases from V and 8 bases from J, with 21 bases in between. The CDR3 nucleotides read TGTGCCAGCAGCTTAGTCTTAGCCGCCGACTCGAGAGGCTACACCTTC. As protein: CASSLVLAADSRGYTF.

The V and J genes are TRBV9 and TRBJ2-5; the match to TRBD2 covers 8 bases. The end of the DNA aligns better with TRBJ2-7, so the J call may be wrong. The CDR3 has 18 residues. Germline values: CDR1 SGDLS, CDR2 YYNGEE. Here the CDR3 reads CASSVGMGGASGFYEQYF. The CDR3 coding sequence is TGTGCCAGCAGCGTAGGGATGGGCGGGGCTAGCGGGTTCTACGAGCAGTACTTC.

This chain uses TRBV19 with TRBJ2-1, with a tentative D call TRBD2 (7 bases). Germline CDR1 LNHDA, CDR2 SQIVND (reference sequence). Trimming left V 3 bases short and J 5 bases short, with 17 bases between. CDR3 length: 16 amino acids. CDR3 sequence (DNA): TGTGCCAGTAGTATGGGGGTTGGGAGGGGGGACAATGAGCAGTTCTTC. Translating gives CASSMGVGRGDNEQFF.